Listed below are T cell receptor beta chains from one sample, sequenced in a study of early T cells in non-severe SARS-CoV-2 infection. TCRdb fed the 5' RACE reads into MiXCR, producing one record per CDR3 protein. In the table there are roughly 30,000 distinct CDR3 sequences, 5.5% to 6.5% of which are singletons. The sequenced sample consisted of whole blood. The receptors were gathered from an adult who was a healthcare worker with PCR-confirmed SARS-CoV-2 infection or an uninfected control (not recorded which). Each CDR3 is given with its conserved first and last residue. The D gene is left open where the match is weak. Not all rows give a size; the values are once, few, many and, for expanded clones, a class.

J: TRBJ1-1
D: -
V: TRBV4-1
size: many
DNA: TGCGCCAGCAGCCAAGATGTCAGGGCCCTCAACACTGAAGCTTTCTTT
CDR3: CASSQDVRALNTEAFF

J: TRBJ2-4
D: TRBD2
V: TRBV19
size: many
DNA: TGTGCCAGTAGTAAAGGACTAGCGGGGGGCCCAGTTCTAGCCAAAAACATTCAGTACTTC
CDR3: CASSKGLAGGPVLAKNIQYF

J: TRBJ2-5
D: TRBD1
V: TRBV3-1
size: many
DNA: TGTGCCAGCAGCGCCCGGACAGGCCAAGAGACCCAGTACTTC
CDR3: CASSARTGQETQYF

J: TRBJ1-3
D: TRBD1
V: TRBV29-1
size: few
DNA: TGCAGCGTCCAGGGGGCTGGAAACACCATATATTTT
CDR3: CSVQGAGNTIYF

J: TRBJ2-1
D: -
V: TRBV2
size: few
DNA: TGTGCCAGCAGGGATATGACAGGGTTAACGGGGAGGTCCTACAATGAGCAGTTCTTC
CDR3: CASRDMTGLTGRSYNEQFF

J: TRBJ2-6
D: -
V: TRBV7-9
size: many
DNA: TGTGCCAGCAGCCCACCCGGCTCTGGGGCCAACGTCCTGACTTTC
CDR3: CASSPPGSGANVLTF

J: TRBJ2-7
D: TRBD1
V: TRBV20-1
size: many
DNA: TGCAGTGCTAGCTACCCGGGACAGGCCTACGAGCAGTACTTC
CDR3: CSASYPGQAYEQYF

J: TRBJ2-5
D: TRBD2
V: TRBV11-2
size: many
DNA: TGTGCCAGCAGCTACGGCAGGGGACTAGCGGGGAAAGAGACCCAGTACTTC
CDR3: CASSYGRGLAGKETQYF

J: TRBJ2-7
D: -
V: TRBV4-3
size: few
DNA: TGCGCCAGCAGCCCGCTTGGGATGGGCCGGAACGAGCAGTACTTC
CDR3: CASSPLGMGRNEQYF

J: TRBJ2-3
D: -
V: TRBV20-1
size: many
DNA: TGCAGTGTAGCGAAGCGGGGCACAGATACGCAGTATTTT
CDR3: CSVAKRGTDTQYF

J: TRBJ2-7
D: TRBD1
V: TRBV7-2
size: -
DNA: TGTGCCAGCAGCCAACGGACAGGTTACGTGCAGTACTTC
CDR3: CASSQRTGYVQYF

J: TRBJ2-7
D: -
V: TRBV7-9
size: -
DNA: TGTGCCAGCAGCCCGGCGGAGTACGAGCAGTACTTC
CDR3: CASSPAEYEQYF

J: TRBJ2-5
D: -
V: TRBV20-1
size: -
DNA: TGCAGTGCTAGAGATTTTGGGGTTGCAGAGACCCAGTACTTC
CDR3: CSARDFGVAETQYF

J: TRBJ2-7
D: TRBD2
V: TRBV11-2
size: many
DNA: TGTGCCAGCAGCTCAGCATGGGGGGGAGGCGAGCAGTACTTC
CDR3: CASSSAWGGGEQYF

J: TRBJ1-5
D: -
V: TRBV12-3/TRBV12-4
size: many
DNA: TGTGCCAGCAGTTTAGACAGGGATGATCAGCCCCAGCATTTT
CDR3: CASSLDRDDQPQHF

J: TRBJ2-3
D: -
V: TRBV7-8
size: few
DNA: TGTGCCAGCAGCTTAGTAGGGGTGGCAGATACGCAGTATTTT
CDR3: CASSLVGVADTQYF

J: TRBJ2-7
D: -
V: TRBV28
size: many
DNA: TGTGCCAGCAGCACGGTGGGGGCCGCAGACTACGAGCAGTACTTC
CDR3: CASSTVGAADYEQYF

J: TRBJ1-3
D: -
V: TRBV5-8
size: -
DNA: TGTGCCAGCAGCTTGCCGGTAGGGTTTTCAAGGTCTGGAAACACCATATATTTT
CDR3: CASSLPVGFSRSGNTIYF

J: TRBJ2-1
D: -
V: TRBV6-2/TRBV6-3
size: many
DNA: TGTGCCAGCAGTTACGTGGGTCGGGCGGAGCAGTTCTTC
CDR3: CASSYVGRAEQFF

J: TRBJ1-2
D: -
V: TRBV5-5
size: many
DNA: TGTGCCAGCAGCTTGGCGGCTTCCTATGGCTACACCTTC
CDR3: CASSLAASYGYTF

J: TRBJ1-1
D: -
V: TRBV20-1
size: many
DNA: TGCAGCGGACGTTGGGGGGCGACGCTTAACTTAGCTTTCTTT
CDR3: CSGRWGATLNLAFF

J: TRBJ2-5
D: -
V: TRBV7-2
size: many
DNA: TGTGCCAGCAGCTTAGGAGGTAGCAGCTTGGAGACCCAGTACTTC
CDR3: CASSLGGSSLETQYF

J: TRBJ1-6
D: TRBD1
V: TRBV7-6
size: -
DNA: TGTGCCAGCATCCAGCCGGGACAGAATTCACCCCTCCACTTT
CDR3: CASIQPGQNSPLHF

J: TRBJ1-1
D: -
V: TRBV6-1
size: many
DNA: TGTGCCAGCAGTGAAACAGGGAAGAGGACTGAAGCTTTCTTT
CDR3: CASSETGKRTEAFF

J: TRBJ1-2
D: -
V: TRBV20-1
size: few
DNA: TGCCGCCTGGAGAGATTTTACTATGGCTACACCTTC
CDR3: CRLERFYYGYTF

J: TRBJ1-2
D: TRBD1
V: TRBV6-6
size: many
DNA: TGTGCCAGCAGTTACTCCGGGACAGGGGCCTATGGCTACACCTTC
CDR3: CASSYSGTGAYGYTF

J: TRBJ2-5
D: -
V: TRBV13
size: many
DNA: TGTGCCAGCAGCTTGCGTTTGAAAGAGACCCAGTACTTC
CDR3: CASSLRLKETQYF

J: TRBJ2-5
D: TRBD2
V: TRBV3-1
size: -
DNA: TGTGCCAGCAGCTTCCGGACTAGCTCGGAGACCCAGTACTTC
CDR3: CASSFRTSSETQYF

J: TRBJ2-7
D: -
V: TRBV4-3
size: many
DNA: TGCGCCAGCAGCCTATGGGCAGGGGTCTACGAGCAGTACTTC
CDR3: CASSLWAGVYEQYF

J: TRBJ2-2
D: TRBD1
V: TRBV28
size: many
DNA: TGTGCCAGCAGTTCCGGGACAGGGGCGTGGACCGGGGAGCTGTTTTTT
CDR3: CASSSGTGAWTGELFF

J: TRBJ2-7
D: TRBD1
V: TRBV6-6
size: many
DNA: TGTGCCAGCAGCTACGCGTGGGACAGGGACTACGAGCAGTACTTC
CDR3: CASSYAWDRDYEQYF

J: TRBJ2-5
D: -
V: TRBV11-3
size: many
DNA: TGTGCCAGCAGCCCCGACAGGAAGACCCAGTACTTC
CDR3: CASSPDRKTQYF

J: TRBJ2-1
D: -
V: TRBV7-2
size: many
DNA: TGTGCCAGCAGCTTAAGAGGAGGGGGTTTAAGTCCCAATGAGCAGTTCTTC
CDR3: CASSLRGGGLSPNEQFF

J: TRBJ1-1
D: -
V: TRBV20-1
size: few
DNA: TGCAGTGCTACCGCCGCCCGGCCCTCTTCCATACCGAACACTGAAGCTTTCTTT
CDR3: CSATAARPSSIPNTEAFF

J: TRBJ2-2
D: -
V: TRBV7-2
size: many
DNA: TGTGCCAGCAGCTTAGTCCCCCTAGACACCGGGGAGCTGTTTTTT
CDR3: CASSLVPLDTGELFF

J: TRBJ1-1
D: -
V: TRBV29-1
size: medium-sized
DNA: TGCAGCGCTAACCCCGGGGAGAGCACTGAAGCTTTCTTT
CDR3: CSANPGESTEAFF

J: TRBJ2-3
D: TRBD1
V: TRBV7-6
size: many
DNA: TGTGCCAGCAGCCCAGGGGGCGGCACAGATACGCAGTATTTT
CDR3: CASSPGGGTDTQYF

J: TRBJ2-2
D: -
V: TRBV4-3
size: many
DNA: TGCGCCAGCAACGGCGGGGTAACCGGGGAGCTGTTTTTT
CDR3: CASNGGVTGELFF

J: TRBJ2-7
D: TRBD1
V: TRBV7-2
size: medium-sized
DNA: TGTGCCAGCAGCTTACAGGGACAGGTAACCTACGAGCAGTACTTC
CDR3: CASSLQGQVTYEQYF

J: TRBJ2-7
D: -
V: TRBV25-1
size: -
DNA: TGTGCCAGCAGTGATCAGTACGAGCAGTACTTC
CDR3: CASSDQYEQYF

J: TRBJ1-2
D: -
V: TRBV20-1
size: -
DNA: TGCAGTGCTAGTTCGGGGTGGGACTCATATGGCTACACCTTC
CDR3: CSASSGWDSYGYTF

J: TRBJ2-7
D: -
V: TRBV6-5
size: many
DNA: TGTGCCAGCAGTTACACGAACGGGTACGAGCAGTACTTC
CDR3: CASSYTNGYEQYF

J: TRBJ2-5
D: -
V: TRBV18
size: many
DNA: TGTGCCAGCTCACCCGAGGAGACCCAGTACTTC
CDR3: CASSPEETQYF

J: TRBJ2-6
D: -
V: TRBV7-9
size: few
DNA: TGTGCCAGCACCCAGGACACGGCTGTGTCTGGGGCCAACGTCCTGACTTTC
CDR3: CASTQDTAVSGANVLTF

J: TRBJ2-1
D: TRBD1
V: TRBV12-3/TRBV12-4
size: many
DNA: TGTGCCAGCAGTTTTTGGGACAGGAATAATGAGCAGTTCTTC
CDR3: CASSFWDRNNEQFF

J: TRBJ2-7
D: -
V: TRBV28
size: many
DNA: TGTGCCAGCAGTTCCCCAATCCAATGGACCTACGAGCAGTACTTC
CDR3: CASSSPIQWTYEQYF

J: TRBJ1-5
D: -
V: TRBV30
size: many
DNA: TGTGCCTGGGGCCCTGCAGGCCAGCCCCAGCATTTT
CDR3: CAWGPAGQPQHF

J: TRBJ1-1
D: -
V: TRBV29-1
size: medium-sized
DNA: TGCAGCGTTGAAGGATTGGTGGGGATGAACACTGAAGCTTTCTTT
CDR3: CSVEGLVGMNTEAFF

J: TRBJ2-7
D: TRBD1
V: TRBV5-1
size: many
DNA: TGCGCCAGCAGCTTACTGCAGGGGGCTACCTACGAGCAGTACTTC
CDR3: CASSLLQGATYEQYF

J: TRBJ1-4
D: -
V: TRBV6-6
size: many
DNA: TGTGCCAGCAGTTACTCGTTAGGGGTAGAAAAACTGTTTTTT
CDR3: CASSYSLGVEKLFF